The 20 T cell receptor beta chains below were found in one sample sequenced in a study of control samples from healthy donors and cancer patients. Sequenced by immunoSEQ multiplex PCR; TCRdb stores in-frame clones only, minus some. The repertoire holds around 120,000 clones, with 93% as singletons. The material sequenced was blood. Receptors were obtained from a man in his thirties or forties in good health.

J is TRBJ2-3 and V is TRBV18, with 7 bases matching TRBD2. V was clipped by 3 bases and J by 5 bases; unmatched bases: 8. Germline CDR1 reads KGHSH; CDR2 reads LQKENI. CDR3 size: 15 residues. The CDR3 sequence is CASSPEAGRKDTQYF. The DNA of the CDR3 is TGTGCCAGCTCACCGGAAGCGGGGAGGAAAGATACGCAGTATTTT.

The chain recombines TRBV5-4 with TRBJ1-2; D gene ambiguous. The CDR3 is made up of 14 amino acids. Germline assignment: CDR1 SGHNT and CDR2 YYREEE (reference sequence). Trimming cost V 4 bases and J 0 bases, with 10 bases left between them. The CDR3 loop is CASSPRQSNYGYTF. DNA for the CDR3: TGTGCCAGCAGCCCTCGGCAGTCTAACTATGGCTACACCTTC.

CDR3 amino acids: CASRDRGEANQPQHF. DNA of the CDR3: TGTGCCAGCAGGGACAGGGGGGAAGCTAATCAGCCCCAGCATTTT. V is TRBV2 and J is TRBJ1-5; 10 positions agree with TRBD1. This CDR3 is built from 15 residues. The V and J ends lost 6 bases and 4 bases, in that order; junction bases with no gene match: 6. Per the germline V gene, CDR1 is SNHLY and CDR2 is FYNNEI.

The chain combines TRBV19 with TRBJ1-2; D not resolved. The CDR3 totals 12 residues. With 3 bases removed from V and 0 bases from J, the gap between germline ends came to 2 bases. Germline V gives CDR1 LNHDA, CDR2 SQIVND (reference sequence). The CDR3 DNA reads TGTGCCAGTAGTATCCCTAACTATGGCTACACCTTC. Its protein is CASSIPNYGYTF.

V usage is TRBV7-8 and J usage is TRBJ1-1, with D possibly matching TRBD1 (5 bases). V was shortened by 1 base and J by 6 bases, with 15 bases between the two germline ends. Germline V CDR1 and CDR2: SGHVS, FQNEAQ. This CDR3 has 15 amino acids. The CDR3 protein is CASSLERFRVAEAFF. CDR3 DNA: TGTGCCAGCAGCTTAGAGCGGTTCAGGGTCGCTGAAGCTTTCTTT.

The chain couples TRBV18 to TRBJ2-7; a weak D match, TRBD1 (5 bases). Germline V gives CDR1 KGHSH, CDR2 LQKENI. Deletions cut 4 bases from V and 0 bases from J, with 7 bases between. CDR3 length equals 13 residues. CDR3 sequence reads: CASSHDSSYEQYV. In DNA, the CDR3 is TGTGCCAGCTCACACGACAGCTCCTACGAGCAGTACGTC.

V and J are TRBV5-1 and TRBJ1-2, with TRBD1 as a possible D gene (5 bases). CDR3 size: 13 residues. In germline, CDR1 is SGHRS, CDR2 YFSETQ. Trimming took 5 bases from V and 10 from J, leaving 18 bases between them. The chain's CDR3 is CASRTESQGDYTF. CDR3 coding DNA: TGCGCCAGCAGGACCGAATCCCAGGGTGACTACACCTTC.

CDR3 bases: TGTGCCAGTAGTATGGGGGGTACAGGGAGCTATGGCTACACCTTC. As protein: CASSMGGTGSYGYTF. This sequence joins TRBV19 and TRBJ1-2; D perhaps matches TRBD1 (6 bases). The CDR3 sequence is 15 residues long. Per the germline V gene, CDR1 is LNHDA and CDR2 is SQIVND (reference sequence). V was pared by 3 bases and J by 4 bases, with 15 bases between.

This clone occurred a few times. V gene TRBV30 combines with J gene TRBJ2-1, with D perhaps being TRBD1 or TRBD2 (7 bases each). The CDR3 loop spans 14 amino acids. Trimming pared 3 bases from V and 6 bases from J, leaving 15 bases between. Germline V gives CDR1 GTSNPN, CDR2 SVGIG (reference sequence). CDR3 in amino acids: CAWRGGGWGNEQFF. The CDR3 region has the DNA TGTGCCTGGAGGGGAGGGGGCTGGGGCAATGAGCAGTTCTTC.

This chain joins TRBV2 and TRBJ2-1; maybe TRBD2 (5 bases). The length of the CDR3 is 13 residues. Trimming removed 6 bases at V and 9 bases at J, with 15 bases between. Germline-derived CDR1 and CDR2 are SNHLY and FYNNEI. The DNA for the CDR3 is TGTGCCAGCAGCACAACTCGGGGAATTGAGCAGTTCTTC. This sequence encodes CASSTTRGIEQFF. Using reference TRBV2 and TRBJ2-1 for the parts outside the CDR3, the full variable domain is EPEVTQTPSHQVTQMGQEVILRCVPISNHLYFYWYRQILGQKVEFLVSFYNNEISEKSEIFDDQFSVERPDGSNFTLKIRSTKLEDSAMYFCASSTTRGIEQFFGPGTRLTVL.

The chain couples TRBV2 to TRBJ1-1; D is perhaps TRBD1 (6 bases). In germline, CDR1 is SNHLY, CDR2 FYNNEI. The CDR3 length is 15 residues. V gave up 11 bases and J gave up 0 bases, with 19 bases separating them. CDR3 protein: CAGGAGTYMNTEAFF. The CDR3 DNA sequence: TGTGCCGGGGGGGCTGGGACGTATATGAACACTGAAGCTTTCTTT.

The rearrangement uses TRBV19 and TRBJ2-6, with no clear D. Between the trimmed V and J ends, which lost 6 bases and 0 bases, there was a span of 6 bases. The CDR3 runs to 14 residues. Germline V gene lookup returns CDR1 LNHDA and CDR2 SQIVND (reference sequence). CDR3: CASRINSGANVLTF. For the CDR3, the DNA is TGTGCCAGTAGGATAAACTCTGGGGCCAACGTCCTGACTTTC.

The V and J genes are TRBV5-1 and TRBJ1-1; no reliable D call. CDR3 length equals 14 residues. V was pared by 0 bases and J by 4 bases, with 10 bases between. The germline V gene encodes CDR1 SGHRS and CDR2 YFSETQ. CDR3 bases: TGCGCCAGCAGCTTGGCCATGGGAACCACTGAAGCTTTCTTT. Translated: CASSLAMGTTEAFF.

This clone has just a few counts. This CDR3 is CASSQDLIGPTYEQYF. CDR3 sequence (DNA): TGCGCCAGCAGCCAAGATTTGATAGGGCCAACCTACGAGCAGTACTTC. The rearrangement joins TRBV4-1 to TRBJ2-7; D not resolved. The germline gives CDR1 MGHRA, CDR2 YSYEKL. This CDR3 spans 16 amino acids. Trimming shortened V by 0 bases and J by 2 bases, and 14 bases separated the two germline ends.

The J gene is TRBJ1-1, the V gene TRBV2; TRBD1 matches at 8 bases. CDR1 is SNHLY and CDR2 is FYNNEI in the germline V gene. V gave up 5 bases and J gave up 10 bases; unmatched junction bases: 12. The CDR3 sequence is 14 residues long. DNA for the CDR3: TGTGCCAGCAGTAGAACAGGGGGGGACCCTGGAGCTTTCTTT. It is translated as CASSRTGGDPGAFF.

This chain links TRBV24-1 with TRBJ1-2; 9 nucleotides align to TRBD1. Per germline, CDR1 KGHDR and CDR2 SFDVKD. The CDR3 length is 15 residues. V trimming: 9 bases; J trimming: 5 bases; junction bases outside the gene matches: 12. The CDR3 here is CATSPGDRAFYGYTF. In nucleotides, the CDR3 is TGTGCCACCTCCCCGGGGGACAGGGCCTTTTATGGCTACACCTTC.

The V and J genes are TRBV3-1 (or the pseudogene TRBV3-2) and TRBJ2-5; TRBD1 aligns across 8 bases. Germline-derived CDR1 and CDR2 are LGHDT and YNNKEL (reference sequence). The V and J ends lost 2 bases and 4 bases, in that order; junction bases with no gene match: 3. This CDR3 spans 14 amino acids. The chain's CDR3 is CASSQFGTGETQYF. The CDR3 bases are TGTGCCAGCAGCCAATTCGGGACAGGAGAGACCCAGTACTTC.

The rearrangement joins TRBV7-2 to TRBJ2-3; tentative D call: TRBD2 (6 bases). The length of the CDR3 is 17 residues. The V and J ends lost 1 base and 4 bases respectively, with 18 bases between them. Germline V lookup: CDR1 SGHTA, CDR2 FQGNSA. CDR3 nucleotides: TGTGCCAGCAGCTTAGAATGGGTGGGGAGCGGGCCAGATACGCAGTATTTT. Translation: CASSLEWVGSGPDTQYF.

The gene calls are TRBV21-1 and TRBJ1-1. TRBV21-1 is reported as a pseudogene. This CDR3 region has 16 residues. CDR3 amino acids: CASSKDQDRANTEAFF. CDR3 DNA: TGTGCCAGCAGCAAAGATCAGGACCGAGCTAACACTGAAGCTTTCTTT.

The CDR3 sequence is CASIEGNTGELFF. The CDR3 DNA reads as TGTGCCAGCATCGAGGGTAACACCGGGGAGCTGTTTTTT. The chain links TRBV6-5 to TRBJ2-2; weak D call: TRBD2 (5 bases). CDR1 is MNHEY and CDR2 is SVGAGI in the germline V gene. V was pared by 7 bases and J by 2 bases, with 8 bases between. This CDR3 is built from 13 residues.